These 27 T cell receptor beta chains originate from one sample sequenced in a study of blood T cells in healthy people across ages. Combining a sample-barcoded 5' primer with a J-beta primer mix, a second PCR ran for roughly 6 to 12 cycles. TCRdb independently ran MiXCR on the 5' RACE reads; one entry per CDR3 protein. This table has around 820,000 distinct CDR3 sequences, roughly 25% appearing once. This sample was also put to use in a study of T cells of mothers and their children.

The sequenced sample consisted of blood. The source is a boy younger than 18 in good health.

CDR3 region: CASSSECFSYEQYF. CDR3 in DNA: TGTGCCAGCAGCTCCGAGTGCTTTTCCTACGAGCAGTACTTC. The chain carries TRBV7-9 and TRBJ2-7, with D uncertain. V was shortened by 4 bases and J by 1 base, with 11 bases between the two germline ends. Germline V CDR1 and CDR2: SEHNR, FQNEAQ (reference sequence). The CDR3 length is 14 residues.

This clonotype occurred a few times. The chain has TRBV20-1 and TRBJ2-2; tentatively, D is TRBD2 (6 bases). Germline V gene lookup returns CDR1 DFQATT and CDR2 SNEGSKA (reference sequence). This CDR3 is built from 16 residues. V was clipped by 3 bases and J by 4 bases, with 18 bases between them. Here the CDR3 reads CSASPWRDGFTGELFF. The CDR3 nucleotides read TGCAGTGCTAGCCCCTGGCGGGATGGGTTCACCGGGGAGCTGTTTTTT.

The table lists this clonotype with a few counts. V usage is TRBV29-1 and J usage is TRBJ2-1; D might be TRBD2 (5 bases). The J call may be mistaken, given a closer DNA end match to TRBJ2-5. The CDR3 totals 11 residues. Germline CDR1 is SQVTM and CDR2 is ANQGSEA. CDR3 residues: CSVEGLGTQYF. The CDR3 DNA reads TGCAGCGTCGAGGGTTTAGGGACCCAGTACTTC.

This clonotype was picked up a small number of times. The gene calls are TRBV12-3 or TRBV12-4 and TRBJ1-2; D might be TRBD1 (5 bases). The CDR3 is 14 amino acids. V was pared by 5 bases and J by 7 bases, with 17 bases between. The CDR3 sequence: CASSATRWGVGYTF. CDR3 sequence (DNA): TGTGCCAGCAGTGCCACCCGGTGGGGGGTTGGCTACACCTTC.

This clonotype came up a few times. This chain connects TRBV7-2 to TRBJ1-2, with D maybe TRBD1 (6 bases). Deletions cut 5 bases from V and 0 bases from J, with 10 bases between. The CDR3 sequence is 14 residues long. Germline V gene lookup returns CDR1 SGHTA and CDR2 FQGNSA. Here the CDR3 DNA reads TGTGCCAGCAGCCGAGGACAGCCTAACTATGGCTACACCTTC. Translated, it gives CASSRGQPNYGYTF. Full variable domain (rest looked up from reference TRBV7-2 and TRBJ1-2): GAGVSQSPSNKVTEKGKDVELRCDPISGHTALYWYRQSLGQGLEFLIYFQGNSAPDKSGLPSDRFSAERTGGSVSTLTIQRTQQEDSAVYLCASSRGQPNYGYTFGSGTRLTVV.

This clonotype came up a few times. This chain joins TRBV14 and TRBJ2-2; D unresolved. Between the trimmed V and J ends, which lost 0 bases and 3 bases, there was a span of 5 bases. This CDR3 region has 14 residues. CDR1 SGHDN and CDR2 FVKESK come from the germline V gene. The CDR3 coding sequence is TGTGCCAGCAGCCAAGAATCCTACACCGGGGAGCTGTTTTTT. Protein: CASSQESYTGELFF.

The table lists this clonotype with a count of one. The genes are TRBV20-1 and TRBJ2-5; 11 nucleotides agree with TRBD2. The end of the DNA is better explained by TRBJ2-7, so the J call may be wrong. CDR1 and CDR2 from the germline V gene are DFQATT and SNEGSKA (reference sequence). The CDR3 totals 16 residues. This CDR3 is CSAEGTSGYLSYEQYF. DNA for the CDR3: TGCAGTGCCGAGGGGACTAGCGGCTACCTCTCCTACGAGCAGTACTTC.

V gene TRBV12-3 or TRBV12-4 combines with J gene TRBJ2-5; TRBD2 might be the D (6 bases). The V and J ends lost 2 bases and 9 bases respectively, with 22 bases between them. This CDR3 contains 16 residues. The CDR3 spells CASSLIREWVDGPQYF. As DNA, the CDR3 is TGTGCCAGCAGTTTAATTCGGGAGTGGGTGGACGGGCCCCAGTACTTC.

This clonotype has just a few counts. The chain uses TRBV20-1 and TRBJ1-2; a weak D match, TRBD1 (6 bases). Germline V gene lookup returns CDR1 DFQATT and CDR2 SNEGSKA (reference sequence). Trimming took 6 bases from V and 8 from J, leaving 16 bases between them. CDR3 length: 12 residues. CDR3 sequence: CSAPRGSYGYTF. CDR3 nucleotide sequence: TGCAGTGCCCCCAGGGGATCCTACGGCTACACCTTC.

The rearrangement uses TRBV2 and TRBJ1-2; D is unresolved. The CDR3 loop spans 13 amino acids. V dropped 4 bases and J dropped 3 bases, with 9 bases sitting between them. The germline V gene encodes CDR1 SNHLY and CDR2 FYNNEI. CDR3 amino acids: CASSVRVHYGYTF. CDR3 nucleotides: TGTGCCAGCAGTGTAAGAGTCCACTATGGCTACACCTTC. Together with reference TRBV2 and TRBJ1-2, the CDR3 gives the full variable domain: EPEVTQTPSHQVTQMGQEVILRCVPISNHLYFYWYRQILGQKVEFLVSFYNNEISEKSEIFDDQFSVERPDGSNFTLKIRSTKLEDSAMYFCASSVRVHYGYTFGSGTRLTVV.

This clonotype was counted only a few times. The V and J genes are TRBV7-3 and TRBJ2-5; 7 bases are shared with TRBD2. The end of the DNA fits TRBJ2-1 better, so the J call may be wrong. This CDR3 region has 13 residues. Germline V gives CDR1 SGHTA, CDR2 FQGTGA. CDR3 nucleotides: TGTGCCAGCAGCTTAAATCCTAGCGGTGAGCAGTTCTTC. Translation: CASSLNPSGEQFF.

There are a few counts of this clonotype. The V call is TRBV6-6, the J call TRBJ2-5; 7 nucleotides line up with TRBD1. The J call may be wrong; the DNA end is better matched by TRBJ2-7. Germline assignment: CDR1 MNHNY and CDR2 SVGAGI (reference sequence). The CDR3 runs 15 residues. In DNA, the CDR3 is TGTGCCAGCAGTTACTCGGGACAGACCACCTACGAGCAGTACTTC. It specifies CASSYSGQTTYEQYF.

V usage is TRBV15 and J usage is TRBJ1-6, with D maybe TRBD1 (6 bases). Trimming pared 3 bases from V and 7 bases from J, leaving 19 bases between. The CDR3 is 17 residues long. Looked up from germline, CDR1 is LNHNV and CDR2 is YYDKDF (reference sequence). CDR3 in amino acids: CATSRGWGQAENSPLHF. In DNA form, the CDR3 reads TGTGCCACCAGCAGGGGTTGGGGGCAGGCAGAGAATTCACCCCTCCACTTT.

V is TRBV28 and J is TRBJ2-5; perhaps TRBD1 as D (6 bases). Trimming removed 2 bases at V and 14 bases at J, with 21 bases between. The germline gives CDR1 MDHEN, CDR2 SYDVKM. The CDR3 has 14 amino acids. The CDR3 spells CASSLGGREAPPYF. CDR3 coding DNA: TGTGCCAGCAGTTTAGGGGGCCGTGAGGCCCCCCCTTACTTC. Filled out from reference TRBV28 and TRBJ2-5, the complete variable domain reads DVKVTQSSRYLVKRTGEKVFLECVQDMDHENMFWYRQDPGLGLRLIYFSYDVKMKEKGDIPEGYSVSREKKERFSLILESASTNQTSMYLCASSLGGREAPPYFGPGTRLLVL.

V is TRBV15 and J is TRBJ2-7; no firm D call. Germline values: CDR1 LNHNV, CDR2 YYDKDF (reference sequence). V shed 0 bases and J shed 0 bases, with 9 bases lying between them. This CDR3 is 15 amino acids long. Here the CDR3 reads CATSRDDPSSYEQYF. The DNA of the CDR3 is TGTGCCACCAGCAGAGATGACCCAAGCTCCTACGAGCAGTACTTC.

For the CDR3, the DNA is TGCAGTACAAAGGGGGATGACTATGGCTACACCTTC. Translation gives CSTKGDDYGYTF. The chain joins TRBV29-1 to TRBJ1-2, with D possibly matching TRBD1 (6 bases). This CDR3 spans 12 amino acids. Germline assignment: CDR1 SQVTM and CDR2 ANQGSEA.

The chain couples TRBV6-5 to TRBJ1-1; D gene ambiguous. Germline CDR1 is MNHEY and CDR2 is SVGAGI. Trimming removed 6 bases at V and 3 bases at J, with 11 bases between. This CDR3 is 13 amino acids long. CDR3 coding DNA: TGTGCCAGCAGCAGGTCGACATACACTGAAGCTTTCTTT. Residues: CASSRSTYTEAFF.

This clonotype was detected a few times. The J gene is TRBJ1-6, the V gene TRBV27; TRBD1 might be the D (5 bases). The CDR3 runs to 14 residues. Germline V gives CDR1 MNHEY, CDR2 SMNVEV (reference sequence). V shed 2 bases and J shed 6 bases, with 8 bases lying between them. CDR3 region: CASSLLDSNSPLHF. The CDR3 DNA reads TGTGCCAGCAGTTTACTCGACAGTAATTCACCCCTCCACTTT.

This clonotype was counted a few times. The chain recombines TRBV6-1 with TRBJ2-5; a possible D gene is TRBD2 (5 bases). The CDR3 extends over 15 amino acids. Germline V gene data show CDR1 as MNHNS and CDR2 as SASEGT. V was trimmed by 4 bases and J by 8 bases, leaving 20 bases between them. CDR3 sequence reads: CASSVWVAAGETQYF. The CDR3 DNA is TGTGCCAGCAGTGTATGGGTGGCAGCCGGGGAAACCCAGTACTTC.

The gene calls are TRBV12-3 or TRBV12-4 and TRBJ2-1; 10 bases align to TRBD2. The CDR3 extends over 15 amino acids. The J segment lost 10 bases and the V segment lost 8 bases, leaving 14 bases of the junction unmatched. CDR3 sequence: CASGKSGGAGSEQFF. CDR3 nucleotide sequence: TGTGCCAGCGGGAAGAGCGGGGGGGCCGGTTCCGAGCAGTTCTTC.

This clonotype was recorded a few times. V and J are TRBV11-2 and TRBJ2-5; 8 bases are shared with TRBD2. The V and J ends lost 3 bases and 4 bases, in that order; junction bases with no gene match: 7. Germline CDR1 is SGHAT and CDR2 is FQNNGV. The CDR3 loop spans 15 amino acids. The CDR3 sequence: CASSLAGGAAETQYF. CDR3 nucleotides: TGTGCCAGCAGCTTGGCGGGGGGAGCGGCAGAGACCCAGTACTTC.

The chain links TRBV19 to TRBJ1-1, with D unclear. This CDR3 is built from 14 residues. Germline V gene lookup returns CDR1 LNHDA and CDR2 SQIVND (reference sequence). The V end lost 7 bases, the J end lost 6 bases, and 18 bases lay between the germline ends. CDR3 amino acids: CASNTRPQRPEAFF. For the CDR3, the DNA is TGTGCCAGTAACACTAGACCCCAGCGCCCTGAAGCTTTCTTT. The entire variable domain, with the rest obtained from reference TRBV19 and TRBJ1-1, is as follows: DGGITQSPKYLFRKEGQNVTLSCEQNLNHDAMYWYRQDPGQGLRLIYYSQIVNDFQKGDIAEGYSVSREKKESFPLTVTSAQKNPTAFYLCASNTRPQRPEAFFGQGTRLTVV.

This clonotype was counted only a few times. The chain is built from TRBV12-3 or TRBV12-4 and TRBJ1-2, with 7 positions matching TRBD1. The CDR3 is 14 residues long. The trim removed 6 bases at V and 5 bases at J, leaving 9 bases unmatched. In nucleotides, the CDR3 is TGTGCCAGCAGACCCACGGGACAGACGTATGGCTACACCTTC. It yields the protein CASRPTGQTYGYTF.

This clonotype was counted at least ten times. Its ends do not fully match the called genes, so a read error is possible. The genes are TRBV7-9 and TRBJ2-7, with D possibly being TRBD2 (5 bases). The V gene's germline CDR1 is SEHNR and CDR2 FQNEAQ (reference sequence). CDR3 length: 12 amino acids. The DNA for the CDR3 is TGCGCCAGCAGCTTGCTAGGGAGCGAGCAGTACTTC. Its translation: CASSLLGSEQYF.

CDR3 amino acids: CASSGSDGNEQFF. For the CDR3, the DNA is TGTGCCAGCAGCGGGAGCGACGGCAATGAGCAGTTCTTC. The chain is built from TRBV9 and TRBJ2-1, with D uncertain. There are 13 residues in the CDR3. Germline V gene sequence: CDR1 SGDLS, CDR2 YYNGEE. V was trimmed by 3 bases and J by 6 bases, leaving 10 bases between them.

The sample holds a few counts of this clonotype. The CDR3 nucleotides are TGTGCCAGCAGTACGGGACTAGCGACGGAGACCCAGTACTTC. Protein sequence: CASSTGLATETQYF. The chain has TRBV12-3 or TRBV12-4 and TRBJ2-5; 10 nucleotides agree with TRBD2. This CDR3 comprises 14 residues. J lost 5 bases, V lost 5 bases, and 5 bases had no gene match.

The chain carries TRBV2 and TRBJ2-5, with D unresolved. The end of the DNA fits TRBJ2-1 better, so the J call may be wrong. Germline CDR1 is SNHLY and CDR2 is FYNNEI. The CDR3 is made up of 11 amino acids. CDR3 coding DNA: TGTGCCACGTCAACCCTAGTGAAGCAGTTCTTC. Translating gives CATSTLVKQFF.